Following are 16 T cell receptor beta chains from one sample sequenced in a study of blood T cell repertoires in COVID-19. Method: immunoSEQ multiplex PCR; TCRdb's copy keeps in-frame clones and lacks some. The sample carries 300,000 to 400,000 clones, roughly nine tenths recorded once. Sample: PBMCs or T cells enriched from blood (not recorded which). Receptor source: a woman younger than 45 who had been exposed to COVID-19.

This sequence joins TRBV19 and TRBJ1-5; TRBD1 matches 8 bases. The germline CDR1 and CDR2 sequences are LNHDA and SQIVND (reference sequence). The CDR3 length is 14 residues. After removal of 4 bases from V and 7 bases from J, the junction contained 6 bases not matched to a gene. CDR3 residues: CASSSLGTGQPQHF. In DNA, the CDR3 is TGTGCCAGTAGTAGCTTAGGGACAGGCCAGCCCCAGCATTTT.

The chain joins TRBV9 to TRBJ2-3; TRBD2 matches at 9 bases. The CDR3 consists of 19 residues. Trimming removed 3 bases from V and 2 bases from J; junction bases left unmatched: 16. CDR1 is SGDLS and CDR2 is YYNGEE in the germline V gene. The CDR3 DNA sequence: TGTGCCAGCAGCGGGTTCACAGAGCGTAGCGGGGGATACACAGATACGCAGTATTTT. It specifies CASSGFTERSGGYTDTQYF.

The CDR3, as DNA: TGTGCCAGCAGCTTGGGCAATGGAGGCTATGGCTACACCTTC. Encoded protein: CASSLGNGGYGYTF. V is TRBV7-9 and J is TRBJ1-2; D is uncertain. The CDR3 consists of 14 residues. The V gene lost 3 bases and the J gene lost 4 bases, with 12 bases spanning the gap. Germline V gene data show CDR1 as SEHNR and CDR2 as FQNEAQ (reference sequence).

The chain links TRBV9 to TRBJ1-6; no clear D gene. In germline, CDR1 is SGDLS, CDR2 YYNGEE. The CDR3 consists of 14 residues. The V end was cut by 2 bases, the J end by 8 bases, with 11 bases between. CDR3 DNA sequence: TGTGCCAGCAGCGTCGCCGGGGATGATTCACCCCTCCACTTT. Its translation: CASSVAGDDSPLHF.

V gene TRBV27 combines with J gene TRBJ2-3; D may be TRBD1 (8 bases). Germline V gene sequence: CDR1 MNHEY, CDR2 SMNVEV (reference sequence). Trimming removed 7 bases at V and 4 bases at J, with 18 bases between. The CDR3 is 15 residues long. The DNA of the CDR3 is TGTGCCAGCACCGTACAGGGGGGGCCCCCAGATACGCAGTATTTT. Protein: CASTVQGGPPDTQYF.

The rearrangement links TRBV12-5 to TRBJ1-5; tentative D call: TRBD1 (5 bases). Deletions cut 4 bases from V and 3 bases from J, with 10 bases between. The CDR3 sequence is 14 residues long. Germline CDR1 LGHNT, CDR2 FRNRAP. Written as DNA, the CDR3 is TGTGCTAGTGGTTCGACAGCCAACAATCAGCCCCAGCATTTT. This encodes CASGSTANNQPQHF.

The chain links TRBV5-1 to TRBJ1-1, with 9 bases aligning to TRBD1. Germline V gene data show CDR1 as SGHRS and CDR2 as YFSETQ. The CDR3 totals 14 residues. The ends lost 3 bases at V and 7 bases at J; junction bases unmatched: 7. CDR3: CASSSRDRAGEAFF. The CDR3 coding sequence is TGCGCCAGCAGCTCACGGGACAGGGCGGGTGAAGCTTTCTTT.

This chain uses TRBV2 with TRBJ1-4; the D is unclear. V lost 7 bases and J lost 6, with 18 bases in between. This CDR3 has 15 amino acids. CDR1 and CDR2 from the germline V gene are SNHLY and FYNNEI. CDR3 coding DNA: TGTGCCAGCACCCCCATCCTCAGCGGGGATGAAAAACTGTTTTTT. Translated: CASTPILSGDEKLFF.

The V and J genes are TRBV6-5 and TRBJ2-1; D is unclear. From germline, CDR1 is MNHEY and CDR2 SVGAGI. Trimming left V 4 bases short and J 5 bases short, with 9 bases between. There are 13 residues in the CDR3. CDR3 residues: CASSWQINNEQFF. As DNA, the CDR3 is TGTGCCAGCAGTTGGCAGATAAACAATGAGCAGTTCTTC.

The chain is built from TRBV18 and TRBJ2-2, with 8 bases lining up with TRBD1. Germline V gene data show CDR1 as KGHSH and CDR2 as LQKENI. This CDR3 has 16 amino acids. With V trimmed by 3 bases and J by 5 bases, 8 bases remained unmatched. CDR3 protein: CASSPRGRGPTGELFF. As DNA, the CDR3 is TGTGCCAGCTCACCGAGGGGCAGGGGGCCAACCGGGGAGCTGTTTTTT.

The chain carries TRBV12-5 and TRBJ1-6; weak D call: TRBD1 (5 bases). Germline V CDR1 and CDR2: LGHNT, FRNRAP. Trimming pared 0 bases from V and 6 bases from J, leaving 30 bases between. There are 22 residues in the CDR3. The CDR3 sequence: CASGLVVWTLVVRFTINSPLHF. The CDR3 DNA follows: TGTGCTAGTGGTTTGGTGGTCTGGACACTCGTAGTCCGCTTCACAATTAATTCACCCCTCCACTTT.

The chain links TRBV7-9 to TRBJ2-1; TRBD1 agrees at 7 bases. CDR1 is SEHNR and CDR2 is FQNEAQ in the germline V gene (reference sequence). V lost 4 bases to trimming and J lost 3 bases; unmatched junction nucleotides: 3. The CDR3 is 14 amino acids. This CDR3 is CASSSGQNYNEQFF. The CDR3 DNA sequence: TGTGCCAGCAGCTCGGGACAGAACTACAATGAGCAGTTCTTC.

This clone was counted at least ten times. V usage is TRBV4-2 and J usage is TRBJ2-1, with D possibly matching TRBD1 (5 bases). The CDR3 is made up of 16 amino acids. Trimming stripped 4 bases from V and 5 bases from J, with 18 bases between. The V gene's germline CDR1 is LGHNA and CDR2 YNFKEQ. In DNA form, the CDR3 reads TGTGCCAGCAGCCCCAGGGCTACTGGCCGTAACAATGAGCAGTTCTTC. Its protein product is CASSPRATGRNNEQFF.

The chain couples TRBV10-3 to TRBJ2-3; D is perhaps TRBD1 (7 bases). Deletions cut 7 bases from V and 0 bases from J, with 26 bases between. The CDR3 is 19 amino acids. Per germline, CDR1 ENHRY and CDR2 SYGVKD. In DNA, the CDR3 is TGTGCCATCAAAAGACAAGCCGGAGGGACAGTAGGAAGCACAGATACGCAGTATTTT. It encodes CAIKRQAGGTVGSTDTQYF.

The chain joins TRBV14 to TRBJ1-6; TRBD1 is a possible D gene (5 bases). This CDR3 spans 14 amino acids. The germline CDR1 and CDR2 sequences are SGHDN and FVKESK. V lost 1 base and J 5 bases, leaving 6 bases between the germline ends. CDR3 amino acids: CASSQGRDNSPLHF. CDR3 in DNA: TGTGCCAGCAGCCAAGGCAGGGATAATTCACCCCTCCACTTT.

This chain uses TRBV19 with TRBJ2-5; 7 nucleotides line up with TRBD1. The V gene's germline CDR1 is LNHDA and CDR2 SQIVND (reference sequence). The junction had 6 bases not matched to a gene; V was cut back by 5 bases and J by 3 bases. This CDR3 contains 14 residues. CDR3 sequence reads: CASSRQGTEETQYF. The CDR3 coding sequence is TGTGCCAGTAGTCGACAGGGAACGGAAGAGACCCAGTACTTC.